This is a list of T cell receptor beta chains from one sample in a study of T cell changes during pregnancy in multiple sclerosis. Libraries were prepared by immunoSEQ multiplex PCR; TCRdb keeps only in-frame clonotypes and omits some of them. The sample carries some 68,000 clones, approximately 90% recorded once. The specimen comprised peripheral blood, sampled in the second trimester of pregnancy. Receptors originate from a female donor with multiple sclerosis, enrolled in a pregnancy study. Each CDR3 is given with its conserved first and last residue. A D gene is named only where the DNA matches it firmly. The size of a clone is reported for some rows only, either as once, few or many, or as a class for expanded clones.

CDR3aa	CDR3nt	d_gene	abundance	len	v_gene	j_gene
CASSIDLFGLAGYNEQFF	TGTGCCAGTAGTATAGATCTATTCGGGCTAGCGGGCTACAATGAGCAGTTCTTC	TRBD2	NA	18	TRBV19	TRBJ2-1
CASTGLAGGEDEQFF	TGTGCCAGCACCGGACTAGCGGGTGGAGAAGATGAGCAGTTCTTC	TRBD2	NA	15	TRBV6-5	TRBJ2-1
CASSPSYEQYF	TGTGCCAGCAGCCCTTCCTACGAGCAGTACTTC	NA	NA	11	TRBV7-2	TRBJ2-7
CASSLGTGYYNEQFF	TGTGCCAGCAGCTTGGGGACAGGGTACTACAATGAGCAGTTCTTC	TRBD1	NA	15	TRBV5-4	TRBJ2-1
CASSTLGTDATYGYTF	TGTGCCAGTAGTACCCTAGGGACAGATGCTACCTATGGCTACACCTTC	TRBD1	NA	16	TRBV19	TRBJ1-2
CASSLWGPGNLATEAFF	TGCGCCAGCAGCCTTTGGGGGCCAGGGAATCTGGCGACTGAAGCTTTCTTT	NA	NA	17	TRBV4-3	TRBJ1-1
CASSDVGGGSGANVLTF	TGTGCCAGCAGTGACGTAGGGGGGGGCTCTGGGGCCAACGTCCTGACTTTC	NA	NA	17	TRBV6-4	TRBJ2-6
CASSELLAGVQNIQYF	TGTGCCAGCAGTGAACTCCTAGCGGGAGTTCAGAACATTCAGTACTTC	TRBD2	once	16	TRBV6-1	TRBJ2-4
CASSRGGQGVGNTIYF	TGCGCCAGCAGCCGCGGTGGACAGGGGGTTGGAAACACCATATATTTT	TRBD1	once	16	TRBV5-1	TRBJ1-3
CASSRETGYGYEQYF	TGTGCCAGCAGCCGAGAGACAGGGTATGGGTACGAGCAGTACTTC	TRBD1	NA	15	TRBV6-6	TRBJ2-7
CASSLSYGNTEAFF	TGTGCCAGCAGTTTATCGTACGGTAACACTGAAGCTTTCTTT	NA	NA	14	TRBV27	TRBJ1-1
CAWNRGQGTSGNTIYF	TGTGCCTGGAACAGGGGACAGGGGACGTCTGGAAACACCATATATTTT	TRBD1	NA	16	TRBV30	TRBJ1-3
CATSGFGSSYNEQFF	TGTGCCACCAGTGGCTTCGGGAGCTCCTACAATGAGCAGTTCTTC	NA	NA	15	TRBV10-3	TRBJ2-1
CASSLNPGRENYGYTF	TGTGCCAGCAGCTTAAATCCCGGACGGGAAAACTATGGCTACACCTTC	NA	NA	16	TRBV11-2	TRBJ1-2
CASRKLAGGPFVAEQFF	TGTGCCAGCAGAAAGCTAGCGGGGGGGCCGTTTGTCGCCGAGCAGTTCTTC	TRBD2	once	17	TRBV27	TRBJ2-1
CAWTRGTGDNEKLFF	TGTGCCTGGACGAGAGGGACAGGGGATAATGAAAAACTGTTTTTT	TRBD1	NA	15	TRBV30	TRBJ1-4
CASSLDVADSHYGYTF	TGTGCCAGCAGCTTAGATGTCGCGGACAGCCACTATGGCTACACCTTC	NA	NA	16	TRBV11-2	TRBJ1-2
CASSLTTGNSYEQYF	TGTGCCAGCAGCTTGACAACAGGGAACTCCTACGAGCAGTACTTC	NA	NA	15	TRBV11-3	TRBJ2-7
CAWSPGTEAFF	TGTGCCTGGAGTCCCGGCACTGAAGCTTTCTTT	NA	few	11	TRBV30	TRBJ1-1
CASRGTSIEQYF	TGTGCCAGCAGAGGGACTAGCATCGAGCAGTACTTC	TRBD2	NA	12	TRBV27	TRBJ2-7
CASSLEASSYNEQFF	TGTGCCAGCAGCTTAGAGGCTAGCTCCTACAATGAGCAGTTCTTC	NA	NA	15	TRBV7-7	TRBJ2-1
CASNNDRATEAFF	TGTGCCAGCAACAACGACAGGGCCACTGAAGCTTTCTTT	TRBD1	NA	13	TRBV6-5	TRBJ1-1
CASSPDSLHQPQHF	TGTGCCAGCAGTCCGGACAGCCTCCATCAGCCCCAGCATTTT	NA	once	14	TRBV6-6	TRBJ1-5
CASSEGYSWETQYF	TGTGCCAGCAGTGAAGGGTACAGTTGGGAGACCCAGTACTTC	NA	NA	14	TRBV6-1	TRBJ2-5
CASNLKQGTISEAFF	TGCGCCAGCAACTTGAAACAGGGGACAATCTCTGAAGCTTTCTTT	TRBD1	once	15	TRBV5-1	TRBJ1-1
CASSTGTNYDNEKLFF	TGCGCCAGCAGCACAGGGACAAACTATGATAATGAAAAACTGTTTTTT	NA	NA	16	TRBV5-1	TRBJ1-4
CASSIGTANTDTQYF	TGTGCCAGTAGTATAGGGACAGCAAACACAGATACGCAGTATTTT	NA	NA	15	TRBV19	TRBJ2-3
CAWTSQRGEQFF	TGTGCCTGGACCTCGCAGCGGGGTGAGCAGTTCTTC	TRBD2	NA	12	TRBV30	TRBJ2-1
CASSFREMNTEAFF	TGTGCCAGCAGCTTTCGGGAGATGAACACTGAAGCTTTCTTT	NA	NA	14	TRBV7-2	TRBJ1-1
CASSPLAEGFTEAFF	TGTGCCAGCTCACCCCTGGCGGAGGGATTCACTGAAGCTTTCTTT	NA	NA	15	TRBV18	TRBJ1-1
CAWTGLRSGNTIYF	TGTGCCTGGACTGGGCTCCGCTCTGGAAACACCATATATTTT	NA	NA	14	TRBV30	TRBJ1-3
CASSLSGASGQPQHF	TGTGCCAGCAGTCTATCAGGGGCGTCGGGCCAGCCCCAGCATTTT	NA	NA	15	TRBV6-5	TRBJ1-5
CASSVGLTGELFF	TGTGCCAGCAGCGTAGGTCTGACCGGGGAGCTGTTTTTT	NA	NA	13	TRBV9	TRBJ2-2
CASSEGLSTDTQYF	TGTGCCAGCAGTGAGGGACTGAGCACAGATACGCAGTATTTT	NA	NA	14	TRBV2	TRBJ2-3
CASSLPEAGDGYNEQFF	TGTGCCAGCAGCTTACCCGAAGCGGGAGACGGTTACAATGAGCAGTTCTTC	TRBD2	NA	17	TRBV7-3	TRBJ2-1
CASSHIKSQGTDTEAFF	TGTGCCAGCAGCCATATTAAGTCACAGGGGACGGACACTGAAGCTTTCTTT	TRBD1	NA	17	TRBV9	TRBJ1-1
CSVVRLVQETQYF	TGCAGCGTTGTAAGGCTAGTGCAAGAGACCCAGTACTTC	NA	NA	13	TRBV29-1	TRBJ2-5
CASSYSHRFFVGYTF	TGTGCCAGCAGTTACTCTCACAGGTTTTTTGTTGGCTACACCTTC	NA	NA	15	TRBV6-5	TRBJ1-2
CAWSWPGRQPQHF	TGTGCCTGGAGTTGGCCAGGGCGTCAGCCCCAGCATTTT	NA	NA	13	TRBV30	TRBJ1-5
CASSFWDRDYYEQYF	TGTGCCAGCAGCTTCTGGGACAGAGATTACTACGAGCAGTACTTC	TRBD1	NA	15	TRBV5-6	TRBJ2-7